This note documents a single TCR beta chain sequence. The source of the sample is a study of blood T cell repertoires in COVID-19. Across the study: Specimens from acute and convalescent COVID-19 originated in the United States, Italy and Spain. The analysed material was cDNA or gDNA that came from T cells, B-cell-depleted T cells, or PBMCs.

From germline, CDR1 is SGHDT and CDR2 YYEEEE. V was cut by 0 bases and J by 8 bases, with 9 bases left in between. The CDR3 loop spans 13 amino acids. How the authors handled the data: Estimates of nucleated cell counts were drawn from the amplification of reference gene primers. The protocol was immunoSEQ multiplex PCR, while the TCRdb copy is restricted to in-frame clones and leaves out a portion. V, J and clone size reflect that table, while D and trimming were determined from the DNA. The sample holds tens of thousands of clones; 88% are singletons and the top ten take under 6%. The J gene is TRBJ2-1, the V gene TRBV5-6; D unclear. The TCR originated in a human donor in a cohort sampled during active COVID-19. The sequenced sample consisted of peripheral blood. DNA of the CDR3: TGTGCCAGCAGCTTGGGAGCTGTTTATGAGCAGTTCTTC. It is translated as CASSLGAVYEQFF.